This T cell receptor (beta chain) was observed in a study of OX40 agonist ivuxolimab in advanced cancers. For the wider study: Ivuxolimab, which targeted the costimulatory receptor OX40 (CD134), was an agonistic, fully human IgG2 monoclonal antibody. Intravenous ivuxolimab was administered to patients every 2 weeks at six dose levels: 0.01, 0.1, 0.3, 1.5, 3 and 10 mg/kg. Of the approximately 54 patients in dose escalation, 19 had hepatocellular carcinoma, roughly 15 had melanoma, 9 had renal cell carcinoma and 9 had head and neck cancer. In the dose-escalation cohort, around four fifths of patients were male, and the mean age was around 65 years with a range of roughly 20 to 79. Prior anti-PD-1, anti-PD-L1 or anti-CTLA-4 therapy was permitted, and checkpoint inhibitors had been received by 40% to 50% of dose-escalation patients. Partial responses were achieved by three dose-escalation patients, of whom one had hepatocellular carcinoma and two had cutaneous melanoma. Peripheral TCRbeta sequencing was intended to test whether TCR sequence diversity was altered and clonal T-cell expansion was caused by ivuxolimab. The monotherapy dose-escalation portion (N of about 50 patients) of the phase I ivuxolimab trial is reported in the paper. The paper's findings and limits, for the study overall: Clonal expansion of both CD4+ and CD8+ blood T cells was observed from baseline to week 6 at doses 0.1 to 3.0 mg/kg. Which antigens the clonally expanded peripheral T cells were specific for was not determined. Low levels of normalized T-cell clonal expansion were also seen in some patients who did not respond. In partial responders in the 0.1-3.0 mg/kg groups, normalized peripheral clonal expansion was found to be among the lowest, especially among CD8+ T cells. After ivuxolimab, more expanded clones were found on average in CD8+ T cells than in CD4+ T cells.

Genomic DNA was isolated from the sorted cells so that the TCRbeta CDR3 region could be sequenced. The immunoSEQ Assay was used for sequencing of TCRbeta CDR3 regions. TCRdb retrieved this table from immuneACCESS and kept in-frame rearrangements only. Not all clones are present; in checked studies, unresolved V genes account for under half, and no reason is known for the remainder. The sample table records 20,000 to 25,000 clones; about 65% of these occur just once. Of the sample, roughly 20% falls within the top ten clones. Concerning this clone: Its antigen is unknown. One base away there is no much larger clone; base qualities are not given.

The trial excluded patients who had a history of autoimmune disease or who were on systemic immunosuppression. Peripheral blood for TCR sequencing was collected from all dose cohorts at baseline, on cycle 4 day 1, and on cycle 7 day 1. Samples came from an open-label, multicenter, first-in-human phase I dose-escalation trial of ivuxolimab. Adults with locally advanced or metastatic melanoma, renal cell carcinoma, hepatocellular carcinoma or head and neck squamous cell carcinoma were enrolled in the trial. CD4+ and CD8+ T cells were sorted separately from peripheral blood before TCR sequencing. Material: CD4+ or CD8+ T cells sorted from blood, obtained in a trial of the OX40 agonist ivuxolimab. This TCR was recovered from an adult with an advanced solid tumor such as melanoma, head and neck, liver or kidney cancer.

The CDR3 region: CASSYPSGGQETQYF. In nucleotides, the sequence is TGTGCCAGCAGTTATCCCAGCGGGGGCCAAGAGACCCAGTACTTC. The chain is made from TRBV11-2 and TRBJ2-5; 8 central nucleotides agree with TRBD2. Relative to germline, V is missing 6 bases and J is missing 1 base, with 7 bases of the junction outside any gene match. The germline V gene supplies CDR1 SGHAT and CDR2 FQNNGV. The CDR3 numbers 15 residues from cysteine through phenylalanine. The DNA shown is the 45-base CDR3, in frame from base 1.